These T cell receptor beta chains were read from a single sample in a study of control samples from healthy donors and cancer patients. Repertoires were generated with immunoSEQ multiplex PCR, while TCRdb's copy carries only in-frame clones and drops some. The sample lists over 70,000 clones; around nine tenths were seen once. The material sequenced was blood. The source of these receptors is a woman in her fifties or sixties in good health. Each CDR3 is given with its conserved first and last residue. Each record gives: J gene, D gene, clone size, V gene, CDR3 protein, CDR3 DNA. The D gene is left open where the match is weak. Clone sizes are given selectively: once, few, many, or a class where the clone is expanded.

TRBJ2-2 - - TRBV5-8 CASSYDTGELFF TGTGCCAGCAGTTACGACACCGGGGAGCTGTTTTTT
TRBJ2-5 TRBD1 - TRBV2 CASRDRVQETQYF TGTGCCAGCAGGGACAGGGTTCAAGAGACCCAGTACTTC
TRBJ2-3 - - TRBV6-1 CASSEALGPDTQYF TGTGCCAGCAGTGAAGCGCTAGGGCCAGATACGCAGTATTTT
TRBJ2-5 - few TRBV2 CASITGLGGGRETQYF TGTGCCAGCATAACGGGGTTAGGAGGTGGGAGGGAGACCCAGTACTTC
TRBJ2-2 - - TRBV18 CASSLSGELFF TGTGCCAGCTCACTATCCGGGGAGCTGTTTTTT
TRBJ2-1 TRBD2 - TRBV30 CASTRGGYNEQFF TGTGCCTCAACCCGGGGGGGCTACAATGAGCAGTTCTTC
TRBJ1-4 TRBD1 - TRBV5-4 CASSPTGTDNEKLFF TGTGCCAGCAGCCCAACCGGGACAGATAATGAAAAACTGTTTTTT
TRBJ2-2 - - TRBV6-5 CASDDVANTGELFF TGTGCTAGTGATGACGTAGCGAACACCGGGGAGCTGTTTTTT
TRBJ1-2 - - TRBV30 CALRRGGGYGYTF TGTGCCTTAAGACGGGGGGGAGGCTATGGCTACACCTTC
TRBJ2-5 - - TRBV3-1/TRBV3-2 CASSQGRTGGFETQYF TGTGCCAGCAGCCAAGGTCGTACGGGGGGCTTTGAGACCCAGTACTTC
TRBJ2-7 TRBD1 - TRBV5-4 CASSQGQGLLHEQYF TGTGCCAGCAGCCAGGGACAGGGGCTTTTACACGAGCAGTACTTC
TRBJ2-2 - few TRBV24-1 CATSDSYRETGELFF TGTGCCACCAGTGATAGTTACAGAGAGACCGGGGAGCTGTTTTTT
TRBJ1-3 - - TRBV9 CASSVGLRGSSGNTIYF TGTGCCAGCAGCGTAGGATTGAGGGGGTCGTCTGGAAACACCATATATTTT
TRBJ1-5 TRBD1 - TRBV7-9 CASSKDRVGNQPQHF TGTGCCAGCAGCAAGGACAGGGTGGGGAATCAGCCCCAGCATTTT
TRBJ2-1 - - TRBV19 CASKGEHEQFF TGTGCCAGTAAGGGGGAGCATGAGCAGTTCTTC
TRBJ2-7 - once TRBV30 CAWGQGQGRDEQYF TGTGCCTGGGGACAGGGTCAGGGGAGGGACGAGCAGTACTTC
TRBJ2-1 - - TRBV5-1 CASSLSYEQFF TGCGCCAGCAGCTTGTCGTATGAGCAGTTCTTC
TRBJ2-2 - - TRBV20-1 CSARDRGELFF TGCAGTGCTAGAGATCGGGGGGAGCTGTTTTTT
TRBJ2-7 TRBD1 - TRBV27 CASSLSIQGAHEQYF TGTGCCAGCAGTTTATCGATACAGGGGGCCCACGAGCAGTACTTC
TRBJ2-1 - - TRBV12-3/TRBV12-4 CASSPPWDNEQFF TGTGCCAGCAGTCCGCCCTGGGACAATGAGCAGTTCTTC
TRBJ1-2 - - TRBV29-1 CSTSPGDRGYTF TGCAGCACTTCCCCAGGGGATCGAGGCTACACCTTC
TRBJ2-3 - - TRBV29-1 CSVVRGDREDTQYF TGCAGCGTTGTAAGGGGGGACCGTGAAGATACGCAGTATTTT
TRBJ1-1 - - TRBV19 CASSILWTPGGMNTEAFF TGTGCCAGTAGTATCCTCTGGACGCCCGGGGGTATGAACACTGAAGCTTTCTTT
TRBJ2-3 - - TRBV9 CASSALVSGTDTQYF TGTGCCAGCAGCGCCCTAGTTAGCGGCACAGATACGCAGTATTTT
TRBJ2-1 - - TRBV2 CASSAYRDSGDYEQFF TGTGCCAGCAGTGCATACCGGGACAGTGGGGACTATGAGCAGTTCTTC
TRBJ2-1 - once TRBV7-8 CASSPTTRSSYNEQFF TGTGCCAGCAGCCCTACGACTCGGTCCTCCTACAATGAGCAGTTCTTC
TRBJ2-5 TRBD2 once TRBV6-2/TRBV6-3 CASSYLAGGRETQYF TGTGCCAGCAGTTACCTAGCGGGGGGCCGAGAGACCCAGTACTTC
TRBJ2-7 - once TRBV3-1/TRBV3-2 CASSPRMALVTYEQYF TGTGCCAGCAGCCCTCGGATGGCACTAGTTACCTACGAGCAGTACTTC
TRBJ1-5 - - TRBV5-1 CASSPEPDQPQHF TGCGCCAGCAGCCCGGAACCAGATCAGCCCCAGCATTTT
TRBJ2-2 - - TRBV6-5 CATSLGTINTGELFF TGTGCCACTTCTCTGGGGACAATAAACACCGGGGAGCTGTTTTTT
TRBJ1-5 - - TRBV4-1 CASSQVQYQPQHF TGCGCCAGCAGCCAAGTTCAGTATCAGCCCCAGCATTTT
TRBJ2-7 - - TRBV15 CATSSTRDTYRPYEQYF TGTGCCACCAGCAGCACTAGGGACACCTATAGACCCTACGAGCAGTACTTC
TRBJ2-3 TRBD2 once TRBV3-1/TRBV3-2 CASSVSGGITDTQYF TGTGCCAGCAGCGTTAGCGGGGGGATCACAGATACGCAGTATTTT
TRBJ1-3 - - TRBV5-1 CASSSDYRAPGNTIYF TGCGCCAGCAGCTCGGACTACAGGGCCCCTGGAAACACCATATATTTT
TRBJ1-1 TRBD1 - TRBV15 CATSGTGGTEAFF TGTGCCACCAGCGGAACAGGGGGCACTGAAGCTTTCTTT
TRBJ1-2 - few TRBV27 CASSRSGTLVNYGYTF TGTGCCAGCAGCCGATCCGGGACACTTGTAAACTATGGCTACACCTTC
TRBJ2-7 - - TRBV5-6 CASSGPRDSRGEQYF TGTGCCAGCAGCGGCCCTCGGGACTCCCGCGGGGAGCAGTACTTC
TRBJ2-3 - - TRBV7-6 CASSPLWTSRSTDTQYF TGTGCCAGCAGCCCACTCTGGACTTCCAGGAGCACAGATACGCAGTATTTT
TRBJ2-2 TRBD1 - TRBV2 CASRGTGSNTGELFF TGTGCCAGCAGAGGGACAGGATCGAACACCGGGGAGCTGTTTTTT
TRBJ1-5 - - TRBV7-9 CASSLDVGSNQPQHF TGTGCCAGCAGCCTCGACGTCGGTAGCAATCAGCCCCAGCATTTT
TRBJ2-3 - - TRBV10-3 CAISESVGAGTDTQYF TGTGCCATCAGTGAGTCGGTGGGGGCTGGTACAGATACGCAGTATTTT
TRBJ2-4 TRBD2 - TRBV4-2 CASSPKGTSGGGDIQYF TGTGCCAGCAGCCCGAAGGGGACTAGCGGGGGGGGTGACATTCAGTACTTC
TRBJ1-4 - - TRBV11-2 CASSLARVGEKLFF TGTGCCAGCAGCTTAGCCCGGGTAGGGGAAAAACTGTTTTTT
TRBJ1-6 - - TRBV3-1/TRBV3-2 CASSQLPGVYNSPLHF TGTGCCAGCAGCCAATTACCAGGGGTCTATAATTCACCCCTCCACTTT
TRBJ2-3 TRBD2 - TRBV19 CASNMLGGGATDTQYF TGTGCCAGTAATATGTTGGGCGGGGGGGCGACAGATACGCAGTATTTT
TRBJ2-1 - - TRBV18 CASSQVVGAVHEQFF TGTGCCAGCTCACAAGTCGTCGGTGCAGTCCATGAGCAGTTCTTC